The clone carrying this TCR beta chain was seen only a few times. The data were taken from a study of early T cells in non-severe SARS-CoV-2 infection. Study at large: The authors sequenced bulk RNA from unsorted whole blood, leaving chains unpaired.

CDR1 and CDR2 from the germline V gene are MGHDK and SYGVNS. V lost 1 base to trimming and J lost 6 bases; unmatched junction nucleotides: 0. There are 12 residues in the CDR3. Unique molecular identifiers tagged individual cDNA molecules. MiXCR, applied by TCRdb to the 5' RACE reads, yields one record per CDR3 protein. The repertoire has approximately 70,000 distinct CDR3 sequences, roughly an eighth of them found once; the top ten carry over 12%. This TCR came from an adult who was a healthcare worker with PCR-confirmed SARS-CoV-2 infection or an uninfected control (not recorded which). The sample was whole blood. The chain recombines TRBV25-1 with TRBJ2-7; TRBD2 agrees at 7 bases. The CDR3 is CASSESGGEQYF. In DNA form, the CDR3 reads TGTGCCAGCAGTGAATCGGGGGGCGAGCAGTACTTC.